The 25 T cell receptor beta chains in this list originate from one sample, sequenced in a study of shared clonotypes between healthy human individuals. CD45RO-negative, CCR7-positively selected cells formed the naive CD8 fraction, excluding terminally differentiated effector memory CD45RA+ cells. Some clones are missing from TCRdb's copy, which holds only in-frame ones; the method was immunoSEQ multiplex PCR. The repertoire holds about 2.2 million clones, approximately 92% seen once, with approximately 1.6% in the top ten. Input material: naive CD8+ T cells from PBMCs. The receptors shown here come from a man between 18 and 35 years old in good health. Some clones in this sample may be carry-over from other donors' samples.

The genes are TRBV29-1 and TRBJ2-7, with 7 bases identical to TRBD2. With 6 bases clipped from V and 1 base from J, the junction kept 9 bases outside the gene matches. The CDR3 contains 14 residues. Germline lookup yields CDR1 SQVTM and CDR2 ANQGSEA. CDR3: CSVAWGGDSYEQYF. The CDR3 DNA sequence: TGCAGCGTCGCCTGGGGAGGGGATTCCTACGAGCAGTACTTC.

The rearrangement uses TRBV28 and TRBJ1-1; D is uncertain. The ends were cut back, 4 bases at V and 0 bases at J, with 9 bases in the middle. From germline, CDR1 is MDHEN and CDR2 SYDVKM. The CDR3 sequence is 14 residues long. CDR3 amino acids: CASSSYLMNTEAFF. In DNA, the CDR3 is TGTGCCAGCAGTTCGTATCTCATGAACACTGAAGCTTTCTTT. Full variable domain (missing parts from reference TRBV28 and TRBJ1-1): DVKVTQSSRYLVKRTGEKVFLECVQDMDHENMFWYRQDPGLGLRLIYFSYDVKMKEKGDIPEGYSVSREKKERFSLILESASTNQTSMYLCASSSYLMNTEAFFGQGTRLTVV.

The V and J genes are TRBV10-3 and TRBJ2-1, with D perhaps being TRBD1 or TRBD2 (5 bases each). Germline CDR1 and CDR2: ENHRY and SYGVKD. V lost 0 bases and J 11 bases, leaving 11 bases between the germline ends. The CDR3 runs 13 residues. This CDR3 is CAISESRDDKQFF. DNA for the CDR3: TGTGCCATCAGTGAGTCGAGGGACGACAAGCAGTTCTTC.

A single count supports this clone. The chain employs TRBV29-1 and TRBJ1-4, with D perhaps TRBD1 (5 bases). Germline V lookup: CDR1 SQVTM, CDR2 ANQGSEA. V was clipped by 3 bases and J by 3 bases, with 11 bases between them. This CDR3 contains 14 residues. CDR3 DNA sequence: TGCAGCGTTGATCTGGCAGGGTCTAATGAAAAACTGTTTTTT. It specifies CSVDLAGSNEKLFF.

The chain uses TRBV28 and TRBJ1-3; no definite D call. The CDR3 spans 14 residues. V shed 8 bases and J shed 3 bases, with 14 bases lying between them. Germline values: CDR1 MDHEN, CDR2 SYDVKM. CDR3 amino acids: CASSFYDRGNTIYF. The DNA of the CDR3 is TGTGCCAGCTCTTTCTATGACCGTGGAAACACCATATATTTT.

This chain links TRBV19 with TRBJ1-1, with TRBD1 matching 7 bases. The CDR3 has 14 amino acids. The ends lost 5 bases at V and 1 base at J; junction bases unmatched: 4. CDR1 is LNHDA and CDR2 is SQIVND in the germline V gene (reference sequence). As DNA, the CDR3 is TGTGCCAGTAGTCCCTGGGACAGGAACACTGAAGCTTTCTTT. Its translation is CASSPWDRNTEAFF.

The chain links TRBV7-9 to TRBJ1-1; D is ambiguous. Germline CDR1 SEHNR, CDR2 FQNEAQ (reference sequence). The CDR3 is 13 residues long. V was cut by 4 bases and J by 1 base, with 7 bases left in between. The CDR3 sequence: CASSSARNTEAFF. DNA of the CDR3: TGTGCCAGCAGCTCCGCGAGGAACACTGAAGCTTTCTTT.

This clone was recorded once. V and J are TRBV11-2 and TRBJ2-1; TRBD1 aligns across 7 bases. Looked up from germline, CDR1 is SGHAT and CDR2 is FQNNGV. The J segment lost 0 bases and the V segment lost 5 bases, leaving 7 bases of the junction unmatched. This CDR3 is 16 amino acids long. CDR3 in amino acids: CASSPSGGSSYNEQFF. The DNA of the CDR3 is TGTGCCAGCAGCCCCTCAGGGGGAAGCTCCTACAATGAGCAGTTCTTC.

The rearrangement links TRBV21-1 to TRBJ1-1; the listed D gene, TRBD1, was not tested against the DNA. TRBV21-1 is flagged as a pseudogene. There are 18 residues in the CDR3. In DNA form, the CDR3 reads TGTGCCAGCAGCAAACGCCCCCGGGACAGGAGCATGAACACTGAAGCTTTCTTT. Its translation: CASSKRPRDRSMNTEAFF.

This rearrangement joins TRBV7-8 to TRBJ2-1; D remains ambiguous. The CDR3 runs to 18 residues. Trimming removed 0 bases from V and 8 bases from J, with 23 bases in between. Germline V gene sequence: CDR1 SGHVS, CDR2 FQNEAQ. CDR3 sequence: CASSLAYLGVVRVDEQFF. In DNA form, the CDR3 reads TGTGCCAGCAGCTTAGCCTACCTAGGAGTAGTTCGGGTCGATGAGCAGTTCTTC.

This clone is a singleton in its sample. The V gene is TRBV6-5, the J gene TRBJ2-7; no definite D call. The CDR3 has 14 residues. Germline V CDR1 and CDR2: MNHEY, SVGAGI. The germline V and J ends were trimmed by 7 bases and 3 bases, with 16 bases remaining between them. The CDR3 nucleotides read TGTGCCAGCACCCACCCCCATTCGTACTACGAGCAGTACTTC. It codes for CASTHPHSYYEQYF.

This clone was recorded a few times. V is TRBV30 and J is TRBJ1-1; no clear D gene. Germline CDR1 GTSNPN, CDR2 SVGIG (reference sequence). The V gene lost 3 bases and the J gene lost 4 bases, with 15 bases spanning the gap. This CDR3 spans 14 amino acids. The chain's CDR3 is CAWRILGFGTEAFF. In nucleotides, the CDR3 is TGTGCCTGGAGAATATTAGGGTTCGGCACTGAAGCTTTCTTT.

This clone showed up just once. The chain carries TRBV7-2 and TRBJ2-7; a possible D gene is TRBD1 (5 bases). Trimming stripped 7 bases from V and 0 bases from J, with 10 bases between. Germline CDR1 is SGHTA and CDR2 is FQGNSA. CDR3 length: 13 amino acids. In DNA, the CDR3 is TGTGCCAGCAACGACAGAACCTCCTACGAGCAGTACTTC. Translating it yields CASNDRTSYEQYF.

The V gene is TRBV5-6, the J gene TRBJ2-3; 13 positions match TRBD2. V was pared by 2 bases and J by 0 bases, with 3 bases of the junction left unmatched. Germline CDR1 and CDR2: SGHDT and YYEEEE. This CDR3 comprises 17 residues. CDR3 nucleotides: TGTGCCAGCAGCTTTGGGACTAGCGGGACCAGCACAGATACGCAGTATTTT. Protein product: CASSFGTSGTSTDTQYF. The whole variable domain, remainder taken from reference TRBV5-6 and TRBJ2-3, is DAGVTQSPTHLIKTRGQQVTLRCSPKSGHDTVSWYQQALGQGPQFIFQYYEEEERQRGNFPDRFSGHQFPNYSSELNVNALLLGDSALYLCASSFGTSGTSTDTQYFGPGTRLTVL.

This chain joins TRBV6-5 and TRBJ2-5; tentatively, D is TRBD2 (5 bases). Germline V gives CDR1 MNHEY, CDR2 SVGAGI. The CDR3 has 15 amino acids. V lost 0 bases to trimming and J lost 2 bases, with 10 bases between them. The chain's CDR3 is CASSYSTWEQETQYF. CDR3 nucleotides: TGTGCCAGCAGTTACTCGACTTGGGAGCAAGAGACCCAGTACTTC.

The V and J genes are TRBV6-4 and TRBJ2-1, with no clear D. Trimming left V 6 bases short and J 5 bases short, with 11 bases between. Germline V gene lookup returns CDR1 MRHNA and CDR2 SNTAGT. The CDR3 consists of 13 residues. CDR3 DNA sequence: TGTGCCAGCAGCCCTCGGATCCACAATGAGCAGTTCTTC. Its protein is CASSPRIHNEQFF.

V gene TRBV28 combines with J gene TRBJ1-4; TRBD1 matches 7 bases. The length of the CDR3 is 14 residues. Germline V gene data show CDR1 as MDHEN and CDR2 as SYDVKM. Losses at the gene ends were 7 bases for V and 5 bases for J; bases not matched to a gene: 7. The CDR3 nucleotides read TGTGCCAGCATTCCAGGGGGTGAAAATGAAAAACTGTTTTTT. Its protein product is CASIPGGENEKLFF.

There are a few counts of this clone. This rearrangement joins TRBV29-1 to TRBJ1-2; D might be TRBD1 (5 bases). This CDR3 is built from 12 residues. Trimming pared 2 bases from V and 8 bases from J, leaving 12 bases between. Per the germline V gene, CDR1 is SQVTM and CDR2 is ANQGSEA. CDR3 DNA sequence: TGCAGCGTTGAATACAGGTTGAGCGGCTACACCTTC. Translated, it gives CSVEYRLSGYTF.

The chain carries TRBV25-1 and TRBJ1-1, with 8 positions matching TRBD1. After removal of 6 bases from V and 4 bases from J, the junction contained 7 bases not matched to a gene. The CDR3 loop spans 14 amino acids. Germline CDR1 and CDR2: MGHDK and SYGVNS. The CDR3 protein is CASRKNTGGTEAFF. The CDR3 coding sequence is TGTGCCAGCAGGAAAAACACAGGGGGCACTGAAGCTTTCTTT.

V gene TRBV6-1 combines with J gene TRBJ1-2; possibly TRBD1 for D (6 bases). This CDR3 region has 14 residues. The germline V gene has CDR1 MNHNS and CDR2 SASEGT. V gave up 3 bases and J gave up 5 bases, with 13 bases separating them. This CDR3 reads CASSDVGGGYGYTF. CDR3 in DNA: TGTGCCAGCAGTGATGTAGGGGGAGGGTATGGCTACACCTTC.

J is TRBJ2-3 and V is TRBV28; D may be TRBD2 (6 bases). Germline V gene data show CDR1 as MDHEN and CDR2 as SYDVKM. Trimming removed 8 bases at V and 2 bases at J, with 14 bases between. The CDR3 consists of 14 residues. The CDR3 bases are TGTGCCAGCCGGAGTCGGGACTCCACAGATACGCAGTATTTT. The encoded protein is CASRSRDSTDTQYF.

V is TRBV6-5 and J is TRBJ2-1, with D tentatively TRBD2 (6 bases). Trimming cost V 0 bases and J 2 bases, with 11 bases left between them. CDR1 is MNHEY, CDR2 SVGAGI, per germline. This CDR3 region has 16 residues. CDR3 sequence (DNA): TGTGCCAGCAGTTACTCTCCCCGACTAGCCTACAATGAGCAGTTCTTC. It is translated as CASSYSPRLAYNEQFF.

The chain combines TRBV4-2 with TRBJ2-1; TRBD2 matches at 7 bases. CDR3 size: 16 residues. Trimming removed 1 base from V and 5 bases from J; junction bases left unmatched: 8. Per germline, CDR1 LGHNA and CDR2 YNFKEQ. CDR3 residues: CASSQVSSGLHNEQFF. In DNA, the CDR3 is TGTGCCAGCAGCCAAGTTTCTAGCGGACTACACAATGAGCAGTTCTTC.

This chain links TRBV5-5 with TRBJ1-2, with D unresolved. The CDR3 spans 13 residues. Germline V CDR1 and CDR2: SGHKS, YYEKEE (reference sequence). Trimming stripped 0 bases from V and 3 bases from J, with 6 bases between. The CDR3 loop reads CASSLGNDYGYTF. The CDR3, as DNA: TGTGCCAGCAGCTTGGGAAATGACTATGGCTACACCTTC.

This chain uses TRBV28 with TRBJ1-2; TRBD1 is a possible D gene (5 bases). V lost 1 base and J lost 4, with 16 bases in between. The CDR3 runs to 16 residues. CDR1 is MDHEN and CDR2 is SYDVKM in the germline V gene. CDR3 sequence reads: CASSLLTAGQGYGYTF. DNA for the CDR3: TGTGCCAGCAGTTTATTAACGGCAGGGCAAGGCTATGGCTACACCTTC.